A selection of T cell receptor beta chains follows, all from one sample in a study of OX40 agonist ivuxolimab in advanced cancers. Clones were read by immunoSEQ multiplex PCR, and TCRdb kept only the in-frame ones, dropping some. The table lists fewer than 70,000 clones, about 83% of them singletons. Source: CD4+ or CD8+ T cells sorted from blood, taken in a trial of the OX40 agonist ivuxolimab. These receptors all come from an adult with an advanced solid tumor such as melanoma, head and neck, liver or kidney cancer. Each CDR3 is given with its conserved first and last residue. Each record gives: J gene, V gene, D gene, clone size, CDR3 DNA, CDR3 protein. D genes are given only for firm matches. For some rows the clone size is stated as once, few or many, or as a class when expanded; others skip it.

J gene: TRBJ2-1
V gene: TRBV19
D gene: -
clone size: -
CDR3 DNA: TGTGCCACCAAAGAAGCTAGCGATTACAATGAGCAGTTCTTC
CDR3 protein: CATKEASDYNEQFF

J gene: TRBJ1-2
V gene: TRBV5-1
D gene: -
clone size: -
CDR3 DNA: TGCGCCAGCAGCGGCCGGGATCACGGCCGGGACTATGGCTACACCTTC
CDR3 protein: CASSGRDHGRDYGYTF

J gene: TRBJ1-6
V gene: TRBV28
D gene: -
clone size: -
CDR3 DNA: TGTGCCAGCAGCCTTACACATTCACCCCTCCACTTT
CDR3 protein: CASSLTHSPLHF

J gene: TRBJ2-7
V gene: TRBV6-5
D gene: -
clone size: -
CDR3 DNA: TGTGCCAGCAGTTACTCATACAGGGATACCTACGAGCAGTACTTC
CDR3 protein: CASSYSYRDTYEQYF

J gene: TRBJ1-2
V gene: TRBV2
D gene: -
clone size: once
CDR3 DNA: TGTGCCAGCAGCGTCCGGCTTCTTGAGGCTAACTATGGCTACACCTTC
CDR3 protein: CASSVRLLEANYGYTF

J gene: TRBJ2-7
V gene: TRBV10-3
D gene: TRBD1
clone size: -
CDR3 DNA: TGTGCCATCAGTTCACAGGGGGCTACCCGCGAGCAGTACTTC
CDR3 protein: CAISSQGATREQYF

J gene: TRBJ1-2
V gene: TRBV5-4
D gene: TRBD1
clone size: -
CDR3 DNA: TGTGCCAGCGGTTTGGACAGGGGGCTGGACTATGGCTACACCTTC
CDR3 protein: CASGLDRGLDYGYTF

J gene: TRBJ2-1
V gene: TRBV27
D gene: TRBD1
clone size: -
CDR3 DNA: TGTGCCAGCAGTTCATCCCCGGACAGGGACAATGAGCAGTTCTTC
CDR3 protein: CASSSSPDRDNEQFF

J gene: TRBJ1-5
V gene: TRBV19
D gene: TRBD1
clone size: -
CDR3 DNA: TGTGCCAGTACCTTGGACAGGGGGTTCCGGGGCCCCCAGCATTTT
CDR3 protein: CASTLDRGFRGPQHF

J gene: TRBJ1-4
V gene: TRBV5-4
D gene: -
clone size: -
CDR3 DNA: TGTGCCAGCAGCTTGGGGGGGGTTAATGAAAAACTGTTTTTT
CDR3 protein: CASSLGGVNEKLFF

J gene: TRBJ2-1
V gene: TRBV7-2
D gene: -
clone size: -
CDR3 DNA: TGTGCCAGCAGCTTGGGAGGTCTGAGGAATGAGCAGTTCTTC
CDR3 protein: CASSLGGLRNEQFF

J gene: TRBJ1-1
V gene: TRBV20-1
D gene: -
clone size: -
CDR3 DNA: TGCAGTGCTAGAGATAACACTGAAGCTTTCTTT
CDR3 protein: CSARDNTEAFF

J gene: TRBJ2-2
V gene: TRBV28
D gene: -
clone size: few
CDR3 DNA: TGTGCCAGCAGTTTGATAGAGGAGAACACCGGGGAGCTGTTTTTT
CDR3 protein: CASSLIEENTGELFF

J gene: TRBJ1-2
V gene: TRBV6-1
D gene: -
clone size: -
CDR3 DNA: TGTGCCAGCAGTGAGCCCCCCGGACGATATACTAACTATGGCTACACCTTC
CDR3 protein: CASSEPPGRYTNYGYTF

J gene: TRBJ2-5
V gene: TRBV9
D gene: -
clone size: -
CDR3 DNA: TGTGCCAGCAGCGGCCGACAGCCCCAAGAGACCCAGTACTTC
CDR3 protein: CASSGRQPQETQYF

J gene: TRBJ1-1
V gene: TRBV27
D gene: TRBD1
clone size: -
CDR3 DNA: TGTGCCAGCAGTTCGTGGACAGGGGGACGTGAAGCTTTCTTT
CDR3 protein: CASSSWTGGREAFF

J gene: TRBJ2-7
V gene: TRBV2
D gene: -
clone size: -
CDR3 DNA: TGTGCCAGCAGTCTTCAGGGGTCTTACTACGAGCAGTACTTC
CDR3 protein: CASSLQGSYYEQYF

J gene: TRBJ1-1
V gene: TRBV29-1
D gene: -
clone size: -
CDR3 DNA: TGCAGCGCGACCGGGCCCCTGTATCTGAACACTGAAGCTTTCTTT
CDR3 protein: CSATGPLYLNTEAFF

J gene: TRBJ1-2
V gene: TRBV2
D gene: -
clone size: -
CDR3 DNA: TGTGCCACTCAGGGGATAAACTATGGCTACACCTTC
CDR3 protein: CATQGINYGYTF

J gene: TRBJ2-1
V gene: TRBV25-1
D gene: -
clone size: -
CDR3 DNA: TGTGCCAGCAGTGAACCCGGACAGTTCAATGAGCAGTTCTTC
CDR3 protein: CASSEPGQFNEQFF

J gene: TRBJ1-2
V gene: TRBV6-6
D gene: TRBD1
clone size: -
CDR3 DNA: TGTGCCAGCAGTCAAAGGACAGGGGTTACCTACACCTTC
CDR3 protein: CASSQRTGVTYTF

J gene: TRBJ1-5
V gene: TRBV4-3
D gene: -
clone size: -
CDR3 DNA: TGCGCCAGCAGCCAAGACGCAAGAGGGGACAATCAGCCCCAGCATTTT
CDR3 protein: CASSQDARGDNQPQHF

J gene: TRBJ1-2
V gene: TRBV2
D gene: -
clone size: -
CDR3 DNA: TGTGCCAGCAGTGCTGTGGGATCAATCGTAGGCTACACCTTC
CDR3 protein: CASSAVGSIVGYTF

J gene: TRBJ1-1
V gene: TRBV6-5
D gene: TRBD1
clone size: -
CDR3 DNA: TGTGCCAGCACCGAAACGACAGGGGGCAGCACTGAAGCTTTCTTT
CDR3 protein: CASTETTGGSTEAFF

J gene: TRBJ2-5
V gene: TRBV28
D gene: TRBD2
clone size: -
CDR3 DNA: TGTGCCAGCAGTTTAGGTTTAGCGGGGGTCGGGGAGACCCAGTACTTC
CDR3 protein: CASSLGLAGVGETQYF

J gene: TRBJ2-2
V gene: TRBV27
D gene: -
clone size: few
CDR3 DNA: TGTGCCAGCAGTTATACAGGGTTCGCCGGGGAGCTGTTTTTT
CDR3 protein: CASSYTGFAGELFF

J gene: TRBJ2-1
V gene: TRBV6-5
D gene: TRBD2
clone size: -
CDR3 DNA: TGTGCCAGCAGTTACTCTAGCGGGAGGAATGAGCAGTTCTTC
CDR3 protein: CASSYSSGRNEQFF

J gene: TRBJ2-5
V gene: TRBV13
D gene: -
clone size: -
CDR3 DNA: TGTGCCAGCAGCTTTGGGAGGGGGGAAGAGACCCAGTACTTC
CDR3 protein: CASSFGRGEETQYF

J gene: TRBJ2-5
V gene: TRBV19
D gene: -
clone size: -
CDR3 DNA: TGTGCCAGTAGTATAGGCCCCGGGGGGCTGAGTGAGACCCAGTACTTC
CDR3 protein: CASSIGPGGLSETQYF

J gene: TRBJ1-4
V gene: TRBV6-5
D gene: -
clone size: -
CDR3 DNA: TGTGCCAGCAGTTACGTGGGAAGAAGGGAAAAACTGTTTTTT
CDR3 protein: CASSYVGRREKLFF

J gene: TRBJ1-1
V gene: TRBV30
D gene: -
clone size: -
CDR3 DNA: TGTGCCTGGAGTATGAGGACGGAGAAGACTGAAGCTTTCTTT
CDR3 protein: CAWSMRTEKTEAFF

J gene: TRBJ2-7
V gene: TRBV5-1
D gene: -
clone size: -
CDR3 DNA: TGCGCCAGCAGCTTGGAGACAGGTCAATCCTACGAGCAGTACTTC
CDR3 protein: CASSLETGQSYEQYF

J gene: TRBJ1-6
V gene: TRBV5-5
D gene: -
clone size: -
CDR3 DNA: TGTGCCAGCAGCTTTTGGGGGATTGATTCACCCCTCCACTTT
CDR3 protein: CASSFWGIDSPLHF

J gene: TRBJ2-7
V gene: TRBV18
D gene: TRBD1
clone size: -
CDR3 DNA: TGTGCCAGCTCACTTCTTTTTCCGGGACAGGGGGCCTACGAGCAGTACTTC
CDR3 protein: CASSLLFPGQGAYEQYF

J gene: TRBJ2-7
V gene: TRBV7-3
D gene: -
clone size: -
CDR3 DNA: TGTGCCAGCAGTCCGGACGGATTCTCCTACGAGCAGTACTTC
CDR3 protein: CASSPDGFSYEQYF

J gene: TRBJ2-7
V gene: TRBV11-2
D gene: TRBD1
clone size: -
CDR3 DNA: TGTGCCAGCAGACCCAACAGGGGCTCCTACGAGCAGTACTTC
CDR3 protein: CASRPNRGSYEQYF

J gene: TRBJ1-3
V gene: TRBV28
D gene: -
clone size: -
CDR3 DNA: TGTGCCAGCAGCCCTACCGGGACATCTGGAAACACCATATATTTT
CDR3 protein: CASSPTGTSGNTIYF

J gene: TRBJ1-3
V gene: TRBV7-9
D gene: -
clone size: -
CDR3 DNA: TGTGCCAGCAGCCCCTCAGGGAGCTCTGGAAACACCATATATTTT
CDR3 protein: CASSPSGSSGNTIYF

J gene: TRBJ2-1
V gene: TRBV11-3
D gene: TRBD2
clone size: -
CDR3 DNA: TGTGCCAGCAGCTTGGCGGGAGTGGACAATGAGCAGTTCTTC
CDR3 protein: CASSLAGVDNEQFF

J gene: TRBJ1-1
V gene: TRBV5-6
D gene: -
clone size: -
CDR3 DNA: TGTGCCAGCAGCGTCAGGGGTGGTGGCACTGAAGCTTTCTTT
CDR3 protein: CASSVRGGGTEAFF